This TCR beta chain was sequenced during a study of early T cells in non-severe SARS-CoV-2 infection (dated by TCRdb to about 2021). The study in broad terms: TCR sequencing used bulk RNA from unsorted whole blood, so alpha and beta chains could not be paired. The paper as a whole reports these results and caveats: VDJdb matching was skewed toward anti-spike CD8 responses and likely underestimated virus-specific expansions, missing private and CD4 specificities.

The germline V gene sets CDR1 to MDHEN and CDR2 to SYDVKM. From the cysteine up to the phenylalanine, the CDR3 has a length of 13 residues. Just CDR3 DNA is preserved here, 39 bases in frame from base 1. V has 6 bases trimmed and J has 5 bases trimmed; junction bases matching no gene number 6. Receptor libraries were prepared by 5' RACE. Instrument used: NextSeq 500. The TCR library protocol attached unique molecular identifiers to individual cDNA molecules to correct for sequencing error and PCR bias. TCR alpha and beta chains were both sequenced, and the abundances of alpha and beta sequences in each sample were closely correlated with each other. As for the original processing: Decombinator V4 was used to annotate the V gene, J gene and CDR3 of the TCR sequences. Expanded TCRs were defined as changing significantly between any two time points under a Poisson model with p below 0.0001. TCR abundances were normalised to the total number of TCRs sequenced in each sample and reported as counts per million. TRAV1-2 paired with TRAJ12, TRAJ20 or TRAJ33 defined MAIT TCRs, while TRAV10 paired with TRAJ18 defined iNKT TCRs. VDJdb, accessed 1 November 2021, was searched for CMV, EBV and SARS-CoV-2 annotated TCRs, excluding TCRs annotated for multiple antigens. TCRdb itself trimmed the public reads at Q25 with fastp, ran MiXCR and retained productive beta chains. Every distinct CDR3 protein forms one entry, paired with its most common genes and DNA. These V and J calls derive from TCRdb rather than the authors' analysis. For this sample the table gives over 95,000 distinct CDR3 sequences, of which roughly 15% were detected only once. The leading ten clones occupy 1.3% of the sample.

This clonotype was seen only a few times. Which antigen it targets is not known. Base-call qualities are not available, and no considerably larger clone is one nucleotide away. The study was a case-control design nested within a healthcare worker cohort in London, UK, with weekly nasopharyngeal swab PCR tests and blood sampling. Healthcare workers were recruited between 23 and 31 March 2020, during the week of the UK lockdown, and were followed weekly for up to roughly 15 weeks. The chain is assembled from TRBV28 and TRBJ1-1; a stretch of 7 junction bases matches TRBD1. The sequenced material came from whole blood. This receptor was taken from an adult who was a healthcare worker with PCR-confirmed SARS-CoV-2 infection or an uninfected control (not recorded which). The CDR3 region: CASRPTGETEAFF. At the DNA level, the sequence is TGTGCCAGCAGACCCACAGGGGAAACTGAAGCTTTCTTT.